The clone carrying this T cell receptor (beta chain) showed up many times. Using a CD8+CD4-CCR7+CD45RA+ phenotype, naive CD8 T cells were sorted. These data are taken from a study of molecular identifiers for immune sequencing clone quantification. Study-wide background: In replicates, the authors split RNA from roughly 18,000 or 92,000 naive CD8 cells five ways and sequenced four.

The use of previously described methods and listed TCR primers produced the bulk TCR libraries. TCRdb ran MiXCR on the PCR reads and lists one entry per CDR3 protein. The sample lists 490,000 or so distinct CDR3 sequences, over 20% occurring once. The TCR originated in a human donor in good health. Some libraries in this study had Jurkat cell RNA spiked in. Sequenced input: naive CD8+ T cells from blood, with Jurkat cell RNA spiked in. The subset denotes: FACS-sorted CD8+CD4-CCR7+CD45RA+ naive T cells.

CDR3 nucleotides: TGCGCCAGCAGCCTCGGGACTAACCCCTACGAGCAGTACTTC. Amino acid sequence: CASSLGTNPYEQYF. The chain couples TRBV4-3 to TRBJ2-7; 7 nucleotides align to TRBD2. This CDR3 is 14 amino acids long. With 4 bases clipped from V and 2 bases from J, the junction kept 5 bases outside the gene matches. Germline V gene data show CDR1 as LGHNA and CDR2 as YSLEER.